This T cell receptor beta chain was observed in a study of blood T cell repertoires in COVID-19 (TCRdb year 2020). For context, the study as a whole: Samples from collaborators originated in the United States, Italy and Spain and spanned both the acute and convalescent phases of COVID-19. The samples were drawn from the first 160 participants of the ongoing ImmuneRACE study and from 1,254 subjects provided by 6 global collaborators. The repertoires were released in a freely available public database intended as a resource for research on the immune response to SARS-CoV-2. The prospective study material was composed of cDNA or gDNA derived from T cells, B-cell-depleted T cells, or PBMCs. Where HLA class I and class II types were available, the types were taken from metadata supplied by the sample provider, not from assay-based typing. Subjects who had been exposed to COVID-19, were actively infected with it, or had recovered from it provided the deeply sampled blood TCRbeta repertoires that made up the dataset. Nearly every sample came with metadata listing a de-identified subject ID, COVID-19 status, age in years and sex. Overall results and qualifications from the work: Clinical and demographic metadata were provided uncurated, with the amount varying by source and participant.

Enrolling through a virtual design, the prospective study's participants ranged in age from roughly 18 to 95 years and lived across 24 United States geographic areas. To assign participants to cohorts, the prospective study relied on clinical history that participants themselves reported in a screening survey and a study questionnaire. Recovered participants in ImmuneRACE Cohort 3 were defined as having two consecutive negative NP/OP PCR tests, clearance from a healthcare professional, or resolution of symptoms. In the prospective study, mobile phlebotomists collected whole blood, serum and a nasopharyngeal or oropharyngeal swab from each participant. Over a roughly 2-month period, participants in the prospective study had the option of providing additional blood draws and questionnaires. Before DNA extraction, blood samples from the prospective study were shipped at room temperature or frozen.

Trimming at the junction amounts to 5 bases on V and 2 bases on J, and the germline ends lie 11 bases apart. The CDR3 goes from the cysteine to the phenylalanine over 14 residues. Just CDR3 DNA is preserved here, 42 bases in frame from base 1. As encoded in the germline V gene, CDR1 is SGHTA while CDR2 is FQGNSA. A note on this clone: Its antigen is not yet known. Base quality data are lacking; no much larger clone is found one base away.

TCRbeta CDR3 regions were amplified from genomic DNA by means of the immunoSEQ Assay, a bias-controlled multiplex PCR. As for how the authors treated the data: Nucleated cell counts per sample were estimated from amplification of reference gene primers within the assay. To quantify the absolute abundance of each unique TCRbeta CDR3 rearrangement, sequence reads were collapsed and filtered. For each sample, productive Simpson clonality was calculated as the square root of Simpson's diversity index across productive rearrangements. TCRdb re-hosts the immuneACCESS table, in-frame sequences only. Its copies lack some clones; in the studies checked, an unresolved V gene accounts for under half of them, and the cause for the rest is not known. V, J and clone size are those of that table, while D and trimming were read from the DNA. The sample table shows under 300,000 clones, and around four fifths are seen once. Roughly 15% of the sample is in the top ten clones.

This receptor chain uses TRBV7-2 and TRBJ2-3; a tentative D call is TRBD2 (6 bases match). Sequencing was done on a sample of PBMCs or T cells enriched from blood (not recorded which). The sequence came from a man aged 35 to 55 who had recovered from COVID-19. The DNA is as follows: TGTGCCAGCAGCCTGACTAGAATCACAGATACGCAGTATTTT. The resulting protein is CASSLTRITDTQYF.